Presented here are 7 T cell receptor beta chains from one specimen sequenced in a study of shared clonotypes between healthy human individuals. Data came from immunoSEQ multiplex PCR; TCRdb stores just in-frame clones and leaves some out. This sample has 1.5 million to 2.5 million clones, with approximately 94% found just once. CD8 cells regarded as naive lacked CD45RO, were positively chosen for CCR7, and omitted terminally differentiated effector memory CD45RA+ cells. Sequencing used naive CD8+ T cells sorted from blood. The receptors were gathered from a man in his late teens or twenties in good health.

The rearrangement uses TRBV14 and TRBJ1-2, with TRBD1 as a possible D gene (5 bases). The CDR3 is 14 residues long. The V gene's germline CDR1 is SGHDN and CDR2 FVKESK. Trimming cost V 4 bases and J 1 base, with 10 bases left between them. In DNA, the CDR3 is TGTGCCAGCAGCCCCGGGACCTTTAACTATGGCTACACCTTC. This translates into CASSPGTFNYGYTF.

The V gene is TRBV5-5, the J gene TRBJ1-1; D gene ambiguous. Per the germline V gene, CDR1 is SGHKS and CDR2 is YYEKEE (reference sequence). The V gene lost 4 bases and the J gene lost 0 bases, with 7 bases spanning the gap. This CDR3 region has 13 residues. CDR3 loop: CASSPAVNTEAFF. CDR3 coding DNA: TGTGCCAGCAGCCCGGCAGTGAACACTGAAGCTTTCTTT.

A single count supports this clone. This chain connects TRBV6-6 to TRBJ1-1, with D unclear. From germline, CDR1 is MNHNY and CDR2 SVGAGI (reference sequence). Trimming took 6 bases from V and 1 from J, leaving 15 bases between them. CDR3 size: 15 residues. CDR3 protein: CASRTDPEGNTEAFF. As DNA, the CDR3 is TGTGCCAGCAGGACGGACCCCGAGGGGAACACTGAAGCTTTCTTT.

The chain joins TRBV19 to TRBJ2-5; 12 nucleotides agree with TRBD2. Germline assignment: CDR1 LNHDA and CDR2 SQIVND (reference sequence). The CDR3 loop spans 17 amino acids. After removal of 6 bases from V and 3 bases from J, the junction contained 11 bases not matched to a gene. CDR3 sequence (DNA): TGTGCCAGTAGCCTTTTGCCGGGACTAGCGGGTGAAGAGACCCAGTACTTC. This encodes CASSLLPGLAGEETQYF.

The V call is TRBV5-4, the J call TRBJ2-7, with a possible D match to TRBD1 (5 bases). The CDR3 extends over 14 amino acids. V lost 4 bases and J lost 0, with 11 bases in between. Germline V gene data show CDR1 as SGHNT and CDR2 as YYREEE (reference sequence). CDR3 region: CASSVTESSYEQYF. The DNA for the CDR3 is TGTGCCAGCAGCGTGACAGAGAGCTCCTACGAGCAGTACTTC.

J is TRBJ1-2 and V is TRBV7-2; D perhaps matches TRBD1 (6 bases). The CDR3 sequence is 15 residues long. The V and J ends lost 5 bases and 4 bases respectively, with 17 bases between them. The germline V gene encodes CDR1 SGHTA and CDR2 FQGNSA. The CDR3 reads CASSTSPTGFYGYTF. The CDR3 DNA reads TGTGCCAGCAGCACCAGCCCGACAGGTTTCTATGGCTACACCTTC.

This sequence joins TRBV27 and TRBJ2-1, with D possibly being TRBD1 (6 bases). V lost 7 bases and J 3 bases, leaving 19 bases between the germline ends. The CDR3 has 16 amino acids. CDR1 and CDR2 (germline): MNHEY, SMNVEV (reference sequence). The CDR3 DNA reads as TGTGCCAGCACCGGTATTTTTGTACAGGGCTACAATGAGCAGTTCTTC. It codes for CASTGIFVQGYNEQFF.